Shown below are 14 T cell receptor beta chains from a single sample sequenced in a study of T-cell memory formation after mild COVID-19. Via MiXCR, TCRdb re-called the 5' RACE reads, giving one row per CDR3 protein. This sample has approximately 500,000 distinct CDR3 sequences; approximately 25% occur once, and the top ten carry approximately 12%. Sequencing used PBMCs or a T cell subset sorted from them (not recorded which). These receptors were taken from an adult woman who had mild COVID-19 (a few samples of this study predate the infection). Cell type and time point are not known.

This rearrangement joins TRBV6-5 to TRBJ2-1, with TRBD1 as a possible D gene (6 bases). Trimming stripped 6 bases from V and 1 base from J, with 13 bases between. Germline V gene lookup returns CDR1 MNHEY and CDR2 SVGAGI. The CDR3 covers 15 residues. The DNA for the CDR3 is TGTGCCAGCAGACCGACAGGAGAGTCCTACAATGAGCAGTTCTTC. It yields the protein CASRPTGESYNEQFF.

This chain links TRBV7-9 with TRBJ2-5; TRBD2 aligns across 7 bases. Germline values: CDR1 SEHNR, CDR2 FQNEAQ (reference sequence). The CDR3 extends over 15 amino acids. J was trimmed by 5 bases and V by 5 bases; bases with no gene match: 11. CDR3 in DNA: TGTGCCAGCAGCACAACCTGGACTAGTCCGGAGACCCAGTACTTC. Protein sequence: CASSTTWTSPETQYF.

This clonotype was found a few times. The chain has TRBV2 and TRBJ1-5; D not resolved. The germline V gene encodes CDR1 SNHLY and CDR2 FYNNEI. V lost 8 bases and J 0 bases, leaving 8 bases between the germline ends. The CDR3 is 13 residues long. CDR3 region: CASASDSNQPQHF. The CDR3 DNA is TGTGCCAGCGCCTCAGATAGCAATCAGCCCCAGCATTTT.

A few counts support this clonotype. The J gene is TRBJ2-7, the V gene TRBV2; 9 positions agree with TRBD2. The CDR3 runs 14 residues. V trimming: 8 bases; J trimming: 3 bases; junction bases outside the gene matches: 8. Germline V gene data show CDR1 as SNHLY and CDR2 as FYNNEI. Here the CDR3 reads CASGPGLAGYEQYF. CDR3 coding DNA: TGTGCCAGCGGGCCGGGACTAGCCGGCTACGAGCAGTACTTC. Full variable domain (rest looked up from reference TRBV2 and TRBJ2-7): EPEVTQTPSHQVTQMGQEVILRCVPISNHLYFYWYRQILGQKVEFLVSFYNNEISEKSEIFDDQFSVERPDGSNFTLKIRSTKLEDSAMYFCASGPGLAGYEQYFGPGTRLTVT.

This sequence joins TRBV12-3 or TRBV12-4 and TRBJ2-1; D possibly corresponds to TRBD2 (5 bases). CDR3 length: 14 amino acids. The V end was cut by 3 bases, the J end by 6 bases, with 12 bases between. CDR3 bases: TGTGCCAGCAGTTTTGGGGAGATCGGCAATGAGCAGTTCTTC. Its protein is CASSFGEIGNEQFF.

The rearrangement uses TRBV4-2 and TRBJ2-7; maybe TRBD2 (5 bases). This CDR3 has 16 amino acids. CDR1 is LGHNA, CDR2 YNFKEQ, per germline. V lost 3 bases and J 3 bases, leaving 18 bases between the germline ends. The CDR3 sequence is CASSHSSPHEGYEQYF. Here the CDR3 DNA reads TGTGCCAGCAGCCACAGTTCCCCACATGAGGGCTACGAGCAGTACTTC.

This clonotype appeared a few times. This rearrangement joins TRBV19 to TRBJ1-5, with 7 bases fitting TRBD1. In germline, CDR1 is LNHDA, CDR2 SQIVND (reference sequence). V dropped 4 bases and J dropped 3; count of bases not matched to a gene: 6. The CDR3 totals 15 residues. The CDR3 coding sequence is TGTGCCAGTAGTACCGCGACAGGGTACAATCAGCCCCAGCATTTT. It is translated as CASSTATGYNQPQHF.

The chain employs TRBV6-2 or TRBV6-3 and TRBJ2-1; 7 positions match TRBD2. V shed 8 bases and J 3 bases; nucleotides not matched to a gene: 4. The CDR3 covers 13 residues. The germline V gene has CDR1 MNHEY and CDR2 SVGEGT. The CDR3 coding sequence is TGTGCCAGCGGTCGCGGGGGCTACAATGAGCAGTTCTTC. Protein product: CASGRGGYNEQFF.

This rearrangement joins TRBV5-5 to TRBJ1-2; 11 bases are shared with TRBD1. Germline-derived CDR1 and CDR2 are SGHKS and YYEKEE (reference sequence). The CDR3 is 16 amino acids. V trimming: 3 bases; J trimming: 4 bases; junction bases outside the gene matches: 8. CDR3: CASSYPPGQGAYGYTF. Written as DNA, the CDR3 is TGTGCCAGCAGCTACCCGCCTGGACAGGGGGCCTATGGCTACACCTTC. The whole variable domain, remainder taken from reference TRBV5-5 and TRBJ1-2, is DAGVTQSPTHLIKTRGQQVTLRCSPISGHKSVSWYQQVLGQGPQFIFQYYEKEERGRGNFPDRFSARQFPNYSSELNVNALLLGDSALYLCASSYPPGQGAYGYTFGSGTRLTVV.

This clonotype was observed a few times. An end of the junction does not agree with germline; a read error may underlie this. V and J are TRBV7-2 and TRBJ2-7; 8 nucleotides agree with TRBD1. This CDR3 is 16 amino acids long. Looked up from germline, CDR1 is SGHTA and CDR2 is FQGNSA. This CDR3 reads CASSLASGTGAYEQYF. In DNA form, the CDR3 reads TGTGCCAGCAGCCTAGCCTCCGGGACAGGAGCCTACGAGCAGTACTTC.

This chain links TRBV12-3 or TRBV12-4 with TRBJ2-1; TRBD2 aligns across 7 bases. The J segment lost 5 bases and the V segment lost 5 bases, leaving 15 bases of the junction unmatched. The CDR3 runs to 17 residues. This chain's CDR3 is CASSPPRRTRVDNEQFF. DNA of the CDR3: TGTGCCAGCAGTCCTCCCCGGAGGACTAGAGTTGACAATGAGCAGTTCTTC.

This clonotype was detected ten times or more. This chain links TRBV14 with TRBJ2-1; either TRBD1 or TRBD2 may fit D (5 bases each). Looked up from germline, CDR1 is SGHDN and CDR2 is FVKESK. V was clipped by 8 bases and J by 4 bases, with 12 bases between them. The CDR3 has 13 residues. The CDR3 sequence: CASAGTVYNEQFF. The CDR3 coding sequence is TGTGCCAGCGCCGGGACCGTGTACAATGAGCAGTTCTTC. Based on the CDR3 plus reference TRBV14 and TRBJ2-1, the full variable domain is EAGVTQFPSHSVIEKGQTVTLRCDPISGHDNLYWYRRVMGKEIKFLLHFVKESKQDESGMPNNRFLAERTGGTYSTLKVQPAELEDSGVYFCASAGTVYNEQFFGPGTRLTVL.

This chain uses TRBV27 with TRBJ2-6; D is undetermined. V was cut by 5 bases and J by 1 base, with 6 bases left in between. The CDR3 length is 14 residues. CDR1 and CDR2 from the germline V gene are MNHEY and SMNVEV (reference sequence). CDR3 sequence: CASSIRSGANVLTF. CDR3 DNA sequence: TGTGCCAGCAGTATCAGATCTGGGGCCAACGTCCTGACTTTC. Full variable domain (outside the CDR3, taken from reference TRBV27 and TRBJ2-6): EAQVTQNPRYLITVTGKKLTVTCSQNMNHEYMSWYRQDPGLGLRQIYYSMNVEVTDKGDVPEGYKVSRKEKRNFPLILESPSPNQTSLYFCASSIRSGANVLTFGAGSRLTVL.

This clonotype was counted only a few times. The chain carries TRBV12-3 or TRBV12-4 and TRBJ1-2, with D possibly being TRBD1 (5 bases). V lost 6 bases, J lost 8 bases, and 13 bases lay in between. The CDR3 sequence is 12 residues long. DNA for the CDR3: TGTGCCAGCAGGACCCAGGGTTCCGGCTACACCTTC. Its protein is CASRTQGSGYTF.